The rows below give T cell receptor beta chains drawn from one sample of a study of blood T cells in healthy people across ages. TCRdb processed the 5' RACE reads anew with MiXCR; each CDR3 protein has one entry. The table includes around 990,000 distinct CDR3 sequences, roughly two fifths detected once. The sequenced sample was blood. The receptors were gathered from a young man in good health. CDR3s include the opening cysteine and the closing phenylalanine or tryptophan. The D gene is left open where the match is weak. Size is omitted from some rows. Given values are once, few, many or a class for expanded clones.

cdr3_nt | cdr3_aa | clone_size | d_call | j_call | v_call
TGTGCCAGCAGCGAGGGGATACTAGCTAACTATGGCTACACCTTC | CASSEGILANYGYTF | few | . | TRBJ1-2 | TRBV9
TGCGCCAGCAGCCAAGATCGACAGGCCTCCTACAATGAGCAGTACTTC | CASSQDRQASYNEQYF | few | . | TRBJ2-7 | TRBV4-3
TGTGCCAGCAGCCAGTTACCTAGGACAGGGGGGAACTATGGCTACACCTTC | CASSQLPRTGGNYGYTF | few | TRBD1 | TRBJ1-2 | TRBV3-1
TGTGCCAGCAGCCAAGATTTAGCCGGGGGGCGCCTCACAGATACGCAGTATTTT | CASSQDLAGGRLTDTQYF | few | . | TRBJ2-3 | TRBV4-2
TGTGCCAGCAGCCAGGTCGGGTATTCACCCCTCCACTTT | CASSQVGYSPLHF | few | . | TRBJ1-6 | TRBV7-2
TGTGCCAGCGGGCGGGGGAGCTCCTACAATGAGCAGTACTTC | CASGRGSSYNEQYF | . | TRBD2 | TRBJ2-7 | TRBV14
TGTGCCAGCAGCCAAGGATTTCGGGAACTCGAGCAGTTCTTC | CASSQGFRELEQFF | few | . | TRBJ2-1 | TRBV3-1
TGTGCCAGCAGTCGAACTCGGGGACAGGAGAACACTGAAGCTTTCTTT | CASSRTRGQENTEAFF | . | TRBD1 | TRBJ1-1 | TRBV6-6
TGTGCCAGCAGCTTGACAGTTTCGGGTGAAGCTTTCTTT | CASSLTVSGEAFF | . | . | TRBJ1-1 | TRBV7-9
TGCGCCAGCAGCTTGGAGTCGGGGGTGAACACCGGGGAGCTGTTTTTT | CASSLESGVNTGELFF | . | . | TRBJ2-2 | TRBV5-1
TGTGCCAGCAGTATTAGCGGGGGGGCACAAGATACGCAGTATTTT | CASSISGGAQDTQYF | many | TRBD2 | TRBJ2-3 | TRBV12-3/TRBV12-4
TGTGCCAGCAGCTTAGGAGGCCCCCTCAATGAGCAGTTCTTC | CASSLGGPLNEQFF | many | . | TRBJ2-1 | TRBV13
TGCAGTGCTAGAGATCCTGGGGGGTGGGACTACGAGCAGTACTTC | CSARDPGGWDYEQYF | . | . | TRBJ2-7 | TRBV20-1
TGTGCCAGCAGCGTAGCTCGGGTCGGCTATGGCTACACCTTC | CASSVARVGYGYTF | few | . | TRBJ1-2 | TRBV9
TGTGCCTGGTTGCGCGAACCGAACACTGAAGCTTTCTTT | CAWLREPNTEAFF | . | . | TRBJ1-1 | TRBV30
TGTGCCAGCAGTCCCCGACAGGGGTTAAGCACTGAAGCTTTCTTT | CASSPRQGLSTEAFF | . | TRBD1 | TRBJ1-1 | TRBV6-6
TGCAGTGCTAGGGTTCCGGGACCGCTTCATGGCTACACCTTC | CSARVPGPLHGYTF | few | . | TRBJ1-2 | TRBV20-1
TGCAGTGCTAGGGGTAGCGGGGGGCGGACAGATACGCAGTATTTT | CSARGSGGRTDTQYF | . | TRBD2 | TRBJ2-3 | TRBV20-1
TGCGCCAGCAGCTTAGTTGATCCCTCAGCCGAGCAGTACTTC | CASSLVDPSAEQYF | . | . | TRBJ2-7 | TRBV5-1